One and the same sample provided the 3 T cell receptor beta chains below, sequenced in a study of T cell responses to AZD1222 COVID-19 vaccine. The repertoire was sequenced with immunoSEQ multiplex PCR; TCRdb's copy has only in-frame clones and lacks some. The repertoire consists of 110,000 or so clones, with 88% occurring once and the leading ten covering just over 3.5%. Sequenced material: peripheral blood, taken 28 days after the second AZD1222 dose. The receptors stem from an adult who received the AZD1222 COVID-19 vaccine.

The rearrangement uses TRBV6-2 or TRBV6-3 and TRBJ1-5; D remains ambiguous. Germline V gives CDR1 MNHEY, CDR2 SVGEGT. CDR3 size: 15 residues. The V and J ends lost 2 bases and 0 bases respectively, with 8 bases between them. For the CDR3, the DNA is TGTGCCAGCAGTTACCGGATCAATAGCAATCAGCCCCAGCATTTT. It codes for CASSYRINSNQPQHF.

The rearrangement joins TRBV11-2 to TRBJ2-2, with D tentatively TRBD1 (6 bases). Germline-derived CDR1 and CDR2 are SGHAT and FQNNGV. This CDR3 spans 16 amino acids. Trimming cost V 5 bases and J 0 bases, with 13 bases left between them. The CDR3 loop is CASSPGQYANTGELFF. Written as DNA, the CDR3 is TGTGCCAGCAGCCCAGGACAGTATGCGAACACCGGGGAGCTGTTTTTT.

V and J are TRBV30 and TRBJ2-7, with 10 nucleotides matching TRBD1. The CDR3 spans 15 residues. V shed 3 bases and J 2 bases; nucleotides not matched to a gene: 7. Germline CDR1 is GTSNPN and CDR2 is SVGIG (reference sequence). In DNA, the CDR3 is TGTGCCTGGAGGCCACCGGGGACAGGGGCCTACGAGCAGTACTTC. Its translation is CAWRPPGTGAYEQYF.